This T cell receptor (beta chain) is from a study of blood T cell repertoires in COVID-19 (dated by TCRdb to the early 2020s). Regarding the complete study: Samples covering the acute and convalescent phases of COVID-19 were provided by collaborators in the United States, Italy and Spain. The material from the prospective study consisted of cDNA or gDNA derived from T cells, B-cell-depleted T cells, or PBMCs. A de-identified subject ID, COVID-19 status, age in years and sex were almost always included in the sample metadata. Subjects who had been exposed to COVID-19, were actively infected with it, or had recovered from it provided the deeply sampled blood TCRbeta repertoires that made up the dataset. Where available, HLA class I and class II types were obtained from metadata supplied by the sample provider rather than from assay-based typing. Samples came from the ongoing ImmuneRACE study (first 160 participants) plus 1,254 subjects from 6 global collaborators. The repertoires were released in a freely available public database intended as a resource for research on the immune response to SARS-CoV-2. Overall study results and their limits: Clinical and demographic metadata were provided uncurated, with the amount varying by source and participant.

TCRbeta CDR3 regions were amplified from genomic DNA using the immunoSEQ Assay, a bias-controlled multiplex PCR. The published analysis was carried out like this. Within the assay, amplification of reference gene primers was used to estimate how many nucleated cells each sample contained. To quantify the absolute abundance of each unique TCRbeta CDR3 rearrangement, sequence reads were collapsed and filtered. For each sample, productive Simpson clonality was calculated as the square root of Simpson's diversity index over productive rearrangements. Drawn from immuneACCESS, this table holds only the in-frame rearrangements with V and J called that TCRdb kept. Clones are partly lost; checked studies trace under half to an unresolved V gene and leave the rest unexplained. The V and J calls and clone size come from that table; D and trimming were worked out from the DNA. Within this sample are around 390,000 clones, with approximately 87% of them counted one time only. Jointly, the top ten make up roughly 9.4% of the sample.

Reading from cysteine to phenylalanine, the CDR3 counts 14 amino acids. CDR3 DNA only is kept here, 42 bases in frame from base 1. CDR1 MNHEY and CDR2 SVGAGI were looked up in the germline V gene. Germline trimming amounts to 6 bases on V and 4 bases on J, with 8 as the count of junction bases outside the gene matches. In the prospective study, participants were about 18 to 100 years old, resided in about two dozen geographic areas of the United States, and were enrolled through a virtual design. In the prospective study, participants were assigned to cohorts based on the clinical history participants reported in a screening survey and a study questionnaire. Recovered participants in ImmuneRACE Cohort 3 were defined as having two consecutive negative NP/OP PCR tests, clearance from a healthcare professional, or resolution of symptoms. In the prospective study, mobile phlebotomists collected whole blood, serum and a nasopharyngeal or oropharyngeal swab from each participant. Participants in the prospective study had the option to provide additional blood draws and questionnaires over a roughly two-month period. Prospective study blood samples were shipped either frozen or at room temperature before DNA extraction.

About this clone: No antigen is known for it. Nothing much larger sits one base from this clone, and base qualities are not available.

Sequenced input: PBMCs or T cells enriched from blood (not recorded which). The clonotype originates from a woman in her 50s who had recovered from COVID-19. This chain is built from TRBV6-5 and TRBJ1-2, and TRBD1 aligns with 7 junction nucleotides. The CDR3 protein sequence reads: CASSLDRAAYGYTF. The DNA sequence is TGTGCCAGCAGCCTCGACAGGGCAGCCTATGGCTACACCTTC.